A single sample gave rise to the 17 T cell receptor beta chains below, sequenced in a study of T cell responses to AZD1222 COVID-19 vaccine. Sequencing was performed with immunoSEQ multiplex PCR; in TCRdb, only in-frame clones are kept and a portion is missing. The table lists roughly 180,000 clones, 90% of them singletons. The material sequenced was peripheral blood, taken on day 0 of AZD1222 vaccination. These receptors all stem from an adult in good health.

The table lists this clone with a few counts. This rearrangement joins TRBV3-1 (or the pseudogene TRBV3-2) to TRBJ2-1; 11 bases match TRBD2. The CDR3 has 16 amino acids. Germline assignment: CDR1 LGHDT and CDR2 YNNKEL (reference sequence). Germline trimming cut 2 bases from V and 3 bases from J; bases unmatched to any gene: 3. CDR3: CASSQLAGGFYNEQFF. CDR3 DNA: TGTGCCAGCAGCCAACTAGCGGGGGGATTCTACAATGAGCAGTTCTTC.

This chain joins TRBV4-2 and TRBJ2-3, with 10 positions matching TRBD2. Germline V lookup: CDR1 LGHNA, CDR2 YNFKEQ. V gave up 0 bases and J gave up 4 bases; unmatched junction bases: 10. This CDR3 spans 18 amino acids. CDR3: CASSQDGQRGGLADTQYF. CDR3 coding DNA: TGTGCCAGCAGCCAAGACGGCCAGCGGGGGGGCTTGGCAGATACGCAGTATTTT.

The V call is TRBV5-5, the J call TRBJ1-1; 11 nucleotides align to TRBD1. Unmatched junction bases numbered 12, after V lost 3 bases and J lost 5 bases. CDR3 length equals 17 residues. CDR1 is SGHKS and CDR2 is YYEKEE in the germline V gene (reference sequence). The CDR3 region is CASSSWAGQGVDTEAFF. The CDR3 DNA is TGTGCCAGCAGCTCATGGGCGGGACAGGGGGTTGATACTGAAGCTTTCTTT.

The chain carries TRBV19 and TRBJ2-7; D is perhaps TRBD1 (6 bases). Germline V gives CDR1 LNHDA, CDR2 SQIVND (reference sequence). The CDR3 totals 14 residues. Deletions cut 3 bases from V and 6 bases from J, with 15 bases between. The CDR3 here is CASSIRQGTGEQYF. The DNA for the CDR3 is TGTGCCAGTAGTATTCGGCAGGGGACGGGCGAGCAGTACTTC. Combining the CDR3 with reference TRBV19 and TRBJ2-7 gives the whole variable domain DGGITQSPKYLFRKEGQNVTLSCEQNLNHDAMYWYRQDPGQGLRLIYYSQIVNDFQKGDIAEGYSVSREKKESFPLTVTSAQKNPTAFYLCASSIRQGTGEQYFGPGTRLTVT.

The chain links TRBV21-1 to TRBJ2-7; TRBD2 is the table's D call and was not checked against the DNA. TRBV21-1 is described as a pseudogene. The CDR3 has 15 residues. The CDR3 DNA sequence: TGTGCCAGCACCTCGTGGGGGGGGATCCCCTACGAGCAGTACTTC. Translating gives CASTSWGGIPYEQYF.

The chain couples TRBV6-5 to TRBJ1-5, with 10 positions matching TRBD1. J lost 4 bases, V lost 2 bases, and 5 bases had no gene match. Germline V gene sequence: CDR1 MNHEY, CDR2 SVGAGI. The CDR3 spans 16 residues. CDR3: CASSYLDRGRNQPQHF. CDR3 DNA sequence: TGTGCCAGCAGTTACCTTGACAGGGGGCGAAATCAGCCCCAGCATTTT.

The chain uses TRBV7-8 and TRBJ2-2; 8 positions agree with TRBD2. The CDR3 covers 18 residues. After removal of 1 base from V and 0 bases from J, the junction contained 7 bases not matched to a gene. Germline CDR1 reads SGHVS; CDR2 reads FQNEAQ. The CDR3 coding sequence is TGTGCCAGCAGCTTAGGGGGTCTAGCGGGCGCGAACACCGGGGAGCTGTTTTTT. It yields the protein CASSLGGLAGANTGELFF.

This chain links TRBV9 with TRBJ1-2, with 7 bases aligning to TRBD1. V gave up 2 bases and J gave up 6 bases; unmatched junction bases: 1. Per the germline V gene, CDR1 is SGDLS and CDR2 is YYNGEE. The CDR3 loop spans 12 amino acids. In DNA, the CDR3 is TGTGCCAGCAGCGTGGACAGGAATGGCTACACCTTC. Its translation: CASSVDRNGYTF.

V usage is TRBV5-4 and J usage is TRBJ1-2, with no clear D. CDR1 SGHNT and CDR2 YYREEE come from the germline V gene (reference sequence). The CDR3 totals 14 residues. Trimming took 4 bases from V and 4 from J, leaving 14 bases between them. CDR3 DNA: TGTGCCAGCAGCCCGTCAGGTCCCCTCTATGGCTACACCTTC. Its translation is CASSPSGPLYGYTF.

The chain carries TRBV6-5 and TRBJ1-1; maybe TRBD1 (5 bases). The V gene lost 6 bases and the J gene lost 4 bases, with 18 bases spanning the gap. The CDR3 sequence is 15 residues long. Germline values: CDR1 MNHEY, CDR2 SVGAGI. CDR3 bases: TGTGCCAGCAGCTTCTTTCCGGGGGGTGGCACTGAAGCTTTCTTT. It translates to CASSFFPGGGTEAFF.

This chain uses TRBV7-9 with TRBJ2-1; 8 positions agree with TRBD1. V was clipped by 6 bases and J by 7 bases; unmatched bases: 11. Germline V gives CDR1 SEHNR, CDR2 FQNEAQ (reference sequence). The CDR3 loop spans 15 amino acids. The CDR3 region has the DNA TGTGCCAGCAGGTCCGACAGGGGCCATTTAAATGAGCAGTTCTTC. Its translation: CASRSDRGHLNEQFF.

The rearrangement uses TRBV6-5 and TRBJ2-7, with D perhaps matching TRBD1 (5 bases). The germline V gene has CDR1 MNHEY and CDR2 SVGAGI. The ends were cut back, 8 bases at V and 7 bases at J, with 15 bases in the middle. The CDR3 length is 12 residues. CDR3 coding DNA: TGTGCCAGCGCCTCTGGGGCCCAGGAGCAGTACTTC. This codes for CASASGAQEQYF.

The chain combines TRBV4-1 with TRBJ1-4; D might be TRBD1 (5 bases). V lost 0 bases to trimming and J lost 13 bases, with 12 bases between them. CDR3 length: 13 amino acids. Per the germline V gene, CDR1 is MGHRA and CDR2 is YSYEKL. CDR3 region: CASSQDRPGRLFF. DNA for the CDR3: TGCGCCAGCAGCCAAGATCGGCCGGGACGACTGTTTTTT.

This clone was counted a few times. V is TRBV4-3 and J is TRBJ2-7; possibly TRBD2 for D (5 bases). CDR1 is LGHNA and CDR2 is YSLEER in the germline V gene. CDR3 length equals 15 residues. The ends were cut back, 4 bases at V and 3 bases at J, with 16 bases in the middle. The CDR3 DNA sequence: TGCGCCAGCAGCCCCCACGGAGCGGAGATCTACGAGCAGTACTTC. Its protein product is CASSPHGAEIYEQYF.

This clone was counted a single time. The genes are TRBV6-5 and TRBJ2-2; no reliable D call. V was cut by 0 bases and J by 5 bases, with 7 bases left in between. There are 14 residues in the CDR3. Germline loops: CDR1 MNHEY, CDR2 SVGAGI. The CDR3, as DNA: TGTGCCAGCAGTTACTCGAACCCTACCGGGGAGCTGTTTTTT. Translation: CASSYSNPTGELFF.

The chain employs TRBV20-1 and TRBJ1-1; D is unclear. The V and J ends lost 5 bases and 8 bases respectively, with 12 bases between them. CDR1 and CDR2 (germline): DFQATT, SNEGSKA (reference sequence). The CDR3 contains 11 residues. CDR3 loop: CSARSSGEAFF. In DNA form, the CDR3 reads TGCAGTGCTCGATCATCTGGAGAAGCTTTCTTT.

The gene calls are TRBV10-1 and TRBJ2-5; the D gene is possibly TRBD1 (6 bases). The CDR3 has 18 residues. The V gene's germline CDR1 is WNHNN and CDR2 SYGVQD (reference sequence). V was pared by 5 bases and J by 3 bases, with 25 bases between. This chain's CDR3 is CASSKFRAGTRTEETQYF. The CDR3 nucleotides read TGCGCCAGCAGTAAATTCCGGGCCGGGACAAGGACTGAAGAGACCCAGTACTTC.